The rows below give T cell receptor beta chains drawn from one sample of a study of shared T cell receptors in the human thymus. The protocol was immunoSEQ multiplex PCR, while the TCRdb copy is restricted to in-frame clones and leaves out a portion. The sample yields some 760,000 clones, roughly 88% seen once. This same sample was also taken into another study, of human thymus T cells.

Sequenced material: thymocytes. These TCRs come from a girl under three years old with a congenital heart defect. Both conserved end residues are part of each CDR3. Fields, in order: clone size, J gene, D gene, V gene, CDR3 protein, CDR3 DNA. A D gene is named only where the DNA matches it firmly. Some rows mark clone size as missing; the rest say once, few, many or name a class of expanded clone.

.	TRBJ2-1	TRBD1	TRBV5-1	CASTQQSTLGQGDYNEQFF	TGCGCCAGCACGCAACAAAGCACTCTAGGACAGGGCGACTACAATGAGCAGTTCTTC
.	TRBJ1-3	.	TRBV28	CASSSYTMDSSGNTIYF	TGTGCCAGCAGTTCCTATACCATGGACAGCTCTGGAAACACCATATATTTT
.	TRBJ1-2	TRBD1	TRBV10-3	CAISKDREHGYTF	TGTGCCATCAGTAAAGACAGGGAACATGGCTACACCTTC
.	TRBJ1-5	.	TRBV28	CASSSGGVDQPQHF	TGTGCCAGCAGTTCCGGAGGGGTGGATCAGCCCCAGCATTTT
.	TRBJ2-2	TRBD2	TRBV9	CASSGRAGELFF	TGTGCCAGCAGTGGGAGGGCCGGGGAGCTGTTTTTT
.	TRBJ1-1	.	TRBV7-9	CASSSTGGAEAFF	TGTGCCAGCAGCTCCACCGGGGGGGCTGAAGCTTTCTTT
.	TRBJ1-1	.	TRBV7-9	CASSLDSGGTEAFF	TGTGCCAGCAGCTTAGACTCAGGAGGGACTGAAGCTTTCTTT
once	TRBJ1-1	.	TRBV4-1	CASSQAWNTEAFF	TGCGCCAGCAGCCAAGCATGGAACACTGAAGCTTTCTTT
.	TRBJ2-5	.	TRBV5-4	CASSFTKGARETQYF	TGTGCCAGCAGCTTTACTAAAGGAGCGCGGGAGACCCAGTACTTC
once	TRBJ1-3	TRBD1	TRBV7-2	CASSFPGQGASGNTIYF	TGTGCCAGCAGCTTTCCGGGACAGGGAGCCTCTGGAAACACCATATATTTT
.	TRBJ2-6	TRBD1	TRBV29-1	CSVGTGSSGANVLTF	TGCAGCGTTGGGACAGGGAGTTCTGGGGCCAACGTCCTGACTTTC
.	TRBJ2-7	TRBD2	TRBV7-6	CASSQGLASTYEQYF	TGTGCCAGCAGCCAGGGACTAGCGTCAACCTACGAGCAGTACTTC
few	TRBJ2-1	.	TRBV13	CASSLEPGGRGNEQFF	TGTGCCAGCAGCTTAGAACCGGGGGGCAGAGGAAATGAGCAGTTCTTC
.	TRBJ1-2	.	TRBV27	CASSPQDGTLLYGYTF	TGTGCCAGCAGTCCACAAGATGGGACTCTCCTCTATGGCTACACCTTC
few	TRBJ2-2	TRBD1	TRBV6-5	CASSSGTGNTGELFF	TGTGCCAGCAGTTCCGGGACAGGGAACACCGGGGAGCTGTTTTTT
.	TRBJ1-1	.	TRBV13	CASSRRRSNTEAFF	TGTGCCAGCAGCCGCCGGAGGTCGAACACTGAAGCTTTCTTT
.	TRBJ1-1	.	TRBV7-8	CASIGGRVSTEAFF	TGTGCCAGCATTGGGGGGAGAGTGAGCACTGAAGCTTTCTTT
few	TRBJ1-2	.	TRBV5-1	CASSRLNESYGYTF	TGCGCCAGCAGTCGCCTAAATGAAAGCTATGGCTACACCTTC
.	TRBJ1-1	.	TRBV29-1	CSVPGTADWAGRNSMNTEAFF	TGCAGCGTCCCTGGAACTGCAGACTGGGCGGGTCGGAATTCCATGAACACTGAAGCTTTCTTT
.	TRBJ2-5	.	TRBV4-3	CASSQVLKTGETQYF	TGCGCCAGCAGCCAAGTCCTGAAAACGGGTGAGACCCAGTACTTC
.	TRBJ1-2	.	TRBV7-2	CASSPPLFGNGYTF	TGTGCCAGCAGCCCGCCGTTGTTCGGGAACGGCTACACCTTC
.	TRBJ1-1	TRBD1	TRBV12-5	CASGLFRQGDTEAFF	TGTGCTAGTGGTTTGTTCCGACAGGGGGATACTGAAGCTTTCTTT
.	TRBJ1-6	.	TRBV28	CASSYGNSPLHF	TGTGCCAGCAGTTACGGTAATTCACCCCTCCACTTT
.	TRBJ2-7	.	TRBV28	CASSRDSPSPLYEQYF	TGTGCCAGCAGTCGAGACAGTCCTTCTCCCCTCTACGAGCAGTACTTC
.	TRBJ1-6	.	TRBV12-5	CAIYYALRFSYNSPLHF	TGTGCTATTTATTACGCCCTGAGATTCTCCTATAATTCACCCCTCCACTTT
.	TRBJ2-7	TRBD1	TRBV6-1	CASSPIGTGKYEQYF	TGTGCCAGCAGTCCAATTGGGACAGGGAAGTACGAGCAGTACTTC
.	TRBJ1-1	.	TRBV7-9	CASTPREAAPNTEAFF	TGTGCCAGCACCCCCCGGGAGGCAGCGCCGAACACTGAAGCTTTCTTT
.	TRBJ1-2	.	TRBV30	CAWSSWRENYGYTF	TGTGCCTGGAGCAGCTGGAGGGAAAACTATGGCTACACCTTC
.	TRBJ2-7	.	TRBV5-8	CASSLGAASSYEQYF	TGTGCCAGCAGCTTGGGGGCCGCCAGCTCCTACGAGCAGTACTTC
.	TRBJ2-6	.	TRBV7-7	CASSLVKQPFGSGANVLTF	TGTGCCAGCAGCTTAGTAAAACAGCCCTTTGGCTCTGGGGCCAACGTCCTGACTTTC
.	TRBJ1-3	.	TRBV6-5	CASSYSGSWAGNTIYF	TGTGCCAGCAGTTATTCGGGTAGTTGGGCTGGAAACACCATATATTTT
few	TRBJ1-2	TRBD1	TRBV7-3	CASSLSCSGGRGVYGYTF	TGTGCCAGCAGCTTAAGTTGTTCGGGCGGCAGGGGGGTCTATGGCTACACCTTC
.	TRBJ1-5	TRBD1	TRBV12-5	CASGLGRQGLLNQPQHF	TGTGCTAGTGGTTTGGGGAGACAGGGCCTCCTTAATCAGCCCCAGCATTTT
.	TRBJ1-1	TRBD1	TRBV4-1	CASSHSRIKISTGGGRNTEAFF	TGCGCCAGCAGCCACTCTAGAATCAAAATTTCCACAGGGGGCGGACGGAACACTGAAGCTTTCTTT
once	TRBJ2-3	.	TRBV19	CASSNALLATFSSTDTQYF	TGTGCCAGTAGTAACGCCCTCCTGGCCACCTTTTCTAGCACAGATACGCAGTATTTT
.	TRBJ2-5	.	TRBV5-4	CASSSRQETQYF	TGTGCCAGCAGCTCTCGCCAAGAGACCCAGTACTTC
few	TRBJ2-7	.	TRBV5-1	CASSLGNRATIYEQYF	TGCGCCAGCAGCTTGGGGAACAGGGCGACTATATACGAGCAGTACTTC
.	TRBJ1-5	TRBD1	TRBV30	CAWSQPPGQGNGCNQPQHF	TGTGCCTGGAGCCAGCCCCCGGGACAGGGAAACGGGTGCAATCAGCCCCAGCATTTT
.	TRBJ2-2	TRBD2	TRBV5-5	CASSFGSTSGAGELFF	TGTGCCAGCAGCTTTGGATCGACTAGCGGGGCCGGGGAGCTGTTTTTT
.	TRBJ2-7	TRBD2	TRBV6-1	CASSVRLAGDEQYF	TGTGCCAGCAGTGTCAGACTAGCGGGAGATGAGCAGTACTTC
.	TRBJ2-7	TRBD1	TRBV14	CASSQGQGYEQYF	TGTGCCAGCAGCCAAGGACAGGGTTACGAGCAGTACTTC
.	TRBJ1-1	.	TRBV10-1	CASSLDSSEAFF	TGCGCCAGCAGTTTGGACAGTTCCGAAGCTTTCTTT
.	TRBJ1-2	TRBD1	TRBV6-5	CASSWDRGYGYTF	TGTGCCAGCAGTTGGGACAGGGGATATGGCTACACCTTC